The source of this TCR beta chain is a study of vaccination and CD4 T cells after COVID-19. Study background: Those taking part got two shots of either the BNT162b2 or the mRNA-1273 vaccine. Overlapping spike peptides of SARS-CoV-2, HCoV-NL63, HCoV-OC43 and HCoV-229E were used, and cells were stimulated with them.

To note about this clonotype: What it binds is unknown.

The Oncomine TCR Beta short-read assay sequenced DNA from cultured CD4+ T cells. Using the QIAamp micro DNA kit, genomic DNA was extracted from the CD4+ T cells that had been cultured. TCRdb called the PCR reads again in MiXCR, with one record for every CDR3 protein. Of roughly 8,700 distinct CDR3 sequences listed, under 60% are singletons. Treatment reported: approximately 9-day PBMC culture with coronavirus spike peptide pools or control peptides (ViraFEST assay). Unexposed donor CD4+ T cells predated the COVID-19 pandemic, collected 2011-2018. Germline CDR1 reads SGHTA; CDR2 reads FQGNSA. Losses at the gene ends were 1 base for V and 1 base for J; bases not matched to a gene: 0. The CDR3 length is 14 residues.

This receptor was taken from a human donor in good health. This chain connects TRBV7-2 to TRBJ1-1; TRBD1 agrees at 7 bases. Sequencing was performed on CD4+ T cells from blood, cultured in vitro. The CDR3 loop is CASSLDRGNTEAFF. In DNA, the CDR3 is TGTGCCAGCAGCTTAGACAGGGGGAACACTGAAGCTTTCTTT.